The 17 T cell receptor beta chains reported below all come from one sample, sequenced in a study of T cell repertoires in cytomegalovirus infection. One entry per CDR3 protein, called by TCRdb with MiXCR from the reads. Of roughly 800,000 distinct CDR3 sequences in the sample, around 29% were seen once. For these TCRs, the target antigens are not known. Sequencing used cultured CD8+ T cells from PBMCs, obtained from culture after CMV antigen stimulation. These receptors came from a human donor in good health (CMV status not recorded). Some clones in this sample may be carry-over from other donors' samples.

This clonotype has just a few counts. The chain has TRBV28 and TRBJ2-3; 7 nucleotides line up with TRBD2. Trimming removed 6 bases from V and 2 bases from J; junction bases left unmatched: 5. The CDR3 runs to 14 residues. CDR1 is MDHEN and CDR2 is SYDVKM in the germline V gene. The CDR3 spells CASSPSGNTDTQYF. The CDR3 region has the DNA TGTGCCAGCAGCCCTAGCGGAAACACAGATACGCAGTATTTT.

This clonotype has ten or more counts. The rearrangement joins TRBV7-2 to TRBJ1-6, with unresolved D. Germline loops: CDR1 SGHTA, CDR2 FQGNSA. The CDR3 has 15 amino acids. The V end lost 4 bases, the J end lost 7 bases, and 14 bases lay between the germline ends. The CDR3: CASSSYQAENSPLHF. The CDR3 DNA sequence: TGTGCCAGCAGCTCCTATCAGGCCGAGAATTCACCCCTCCACTTT.

The chain combines TRBV19 with TRBJ2-7; 7 bases fit TRBD1. Germline loops: CDR1 LNHDA, CDR2 SQIVND (reference sequence). The CDR3 contains 15 residues. V shed 6 bases, J shed 0 bases, and the junction held 8 bases outside the gene matches. Here the CDR3 reads CASSRGQSISYEQYF. CDR3 bases: TGTGCCAGTAGCCGGGGACAGTCCATCTCCTACGAGCAGTACTTC.

The V and J genes are TRBV7-2 and TRBJ2-3; 10 nucleotides line up with TRBD2. The CDR3 extends over 18 amino acids. Germline CDR1 and CDR2: SGHTA and FQGNSA. V shed 2 bases and J 4 bases; nucleotides not matched to a gene: 12. The CDR3 spells CASSLNRVAGGRADTQYF. The CDR3 bases are TGTGCCAGCAGCTTAAATAGGGTAGCGGGGGGCAGGGCAGATACGCAGTATTTT. The entire variable domain, with the rest obtained from reference TRBV7-2 and TRBJ2-3, is as follows: GAGVSQSPSNKVTEKGKDVELRCDPISGHTALYWYRQSLGQGLEFLIYFQGNSAPDKSGLPSDRFSAERTGGSVSTLTIQRTQQEDSAVYLCASSLNRVAGGRADTQYFGPGTRLTVL.

This clonotype was counted at least ten times. The chain links TRBV7-8 to TRBJ2-7, with unresolved D. From germline, CDR1 is SGHVS and CDR2 FQNEAQ. V shed 1 base and J shed 1 base, with 8 bases lying between them. The CDR3 is made up of 14 amino acids. The CDR3 coding sequence is TGTGCCAGCAGCTTAGTCGACGGATCCTACGAGCAGTACGTC. Its translation is CASSLVDGSYEQYV.

The chain links TRBV6-1 to TRBJ2-7; D is tentatively TRBD1 or TRBD2 (5 bases each). Trimming removed 6 bases at V and 7 bases at J, with 25 bases between. CDR1 and CDR2 from the germline V gene are MNHNS and SASEGT. This CDR3 contains 16 residues. CDR3 protein: CASSAWQGPLLGEQYV. The CDR3 DNA is TGTGCCAGCAGCGCTTGGCAGGGCCCCCTACTAGGAGAGCAGTACGTC.

This clonotype appeared a few times. This sequence joins TRBV7-9 and TRBJ2-1; a weak D match, TRBD1 (5 bases). The V gene lost 5 bases and the J gene lost 0 bases, with 14 bases spanning the gap. The CDR3 is made up of 16 amino acids. The germline V gene encodes CDR1 SEHNR and CDR2 FQNEAQ (reference sequence). As DNA, the CDR3 is TGTGCCAGCAGCCCCAGGGAAGGTAGCTCCTACAATGAGCAGTTCTTC. Translation gives CASSPREGSSYNEQFF.

This clonotype has more than one count but fewer than ten. The chain is built from TRBV11-3 and TRBJ2-1; TRBD2 might be the D (6 bases). V lost 1 base and J 10 bases, leaving 11 bases between the germline ends. Germline V gene lookup returns CDR1 SGHNT and CDR2 YENEEA. The CDR3 has 13 residues. In DNA, the CDR3 is TGTGCCAGCAGCTTAGTCAGCAGCGGGGAGCAGTTCTTC. It translates to CASSLVSSGEQFF.

This clonotype has ten or more counts. The gene calls are TRBV20-1 and TRBJ2-5, with TRBD2 matching over 7 bases. V lost 0 bases to trimming and J lost 5 bases; unmatched junction nucleotides: 15. The CDR3 runs 17 residues. CDR1 DFQATT and CDR2 SNEGSKA come from the germline V gene (reference sequence). DNA for the CDR3: TGCAGTGCTAGAGATAGTCTGTATGGGGGGGGGGTGGAGACCCAGTACTTC. Translated, it gives CSARDSLYGGGVETQYF.

V gene TRBV7-9 combines with J gene TRBJ2-2; 12 positions match TRBD2. The V segment lost 8 bases and the J segment 4 bases; nucleotides outside the gene matches: 5. This CDR3 is 15 amino acids long. Germline V gene lookup returns CDR1 SEHNR and CDR2 FQNEAQ (reference sequence). The CDR3 loop is CASPRTSGTTGELFF. DNA of the CDR3: TGTGCCAGCCCGCGGACTAGCGGGACCACCGGGGAGCTGTTTTTT.

This clonotype came up many times. The V gene is TRBV7-6, the J gene TRBJ1-1; maybe TRBD1 (6 bases). The CDR3 has 15 residues. The germline V gene encodes CDR1 SGHVS and CDR2 FNYEAQ. V gave up 5 bases and J gave up 1 base, with 14 bases separating them. This chain's CDR3 is CASSAQQGKNTEAFF. In nucleotides, the CDR3 is TGTGCCAGCAGCGCACAACAGGGCAAGAACACTGAAGCTTTCTTT.

The J gene is TRBJ2-7, the V gene TRBV6-1, with 12 bases lining up with TRBD1. Unmatched junction bases numbered 12, after V lost 5 bases and J lost 4 bases. The CDR3 extends over 17 amino acids. Germline assignment: CDR1 MNHNS and CDR2 SASEGT. The CDR3 nucleotides are TGTGCCAGCAGTCTAGTAAATGGGGACAGGGGGCCGTACGAGCAGTACTTC. Encoded protein: CASSLVNGDRGPYEQYF.

The chain uses TRBV7-9 and TRBJ2-1; TRBD1 matches 8 bases. Germline V gene sequence: CDR1 SEHNR, CDR2 FQNEAQ (reference sequence). Germline trimming cut 4 bases from V and 9 bases from J; bases unmatched to any gene: 11. This CDR3 contains 15 residues. The CDR3 here is CASSSPTGAVFEQFF. In DNA form, the CDR3 reads TGTGCCAGCAGCTCCCCGACAGGGGCTGTGTTTGAGCAGTTCTTC.

This sequence joins TRBV6-2 or TRBV6-3 and TRBJ1-5; D is undetermined. V lost 0 bases, J lost 0 bases, and 9 bases lay in between. The CDR3 spans 16 residues. Germline CDR1 and CDR2: MNHEY and SVGEGT. CDR3 in DNA: TGTGCCAGCAGTTACTCGATCCGAAATAGCAATCAGCCCCAGCATTTT. Residues: CASSYSIRNSNQPQHF.

V gene TRBV24-1 combines with J gene TRBJ2-5; 8 bases align to TRBD1. The V and J ends lost 3 bases and 5 bases, in that order; junction bases with no gene match: 4. CDR1 and CDR2 (germline): KGHDR, SFDVKD. This CDR3 region has 14 residues. CDR3 amino acids: CATSDRQGFETQYF. The CDR3 DNA sequence: TGTGCCACCAGTGATCGACAGGGGTTCGAGACCCAGTACTTC.

This clonotype was seen more than once but under ten times. The genes are TRBV7-3 and TRBJ2-3, with D possibly matching TRBD2 (5 bases). The length of the CDR3 is 18 residues. The V end lost 0 bases, the J end lost 4 bases, and 20 bases lay between the germline ends. The V gene's germline CDR1 is SGHTA and CDR2 FQGTGA. CDR3 amino acids: CASSLTGLARSGPDTQYF. The CDR3 coding sequence is TGTGCCAGCAGCTTAACTGGGCTAGCCCGATCCGGGCCAGATACGCAGTATTTT.

The genes are TRBV6-5 and TRBJ1-1, with D possibly matching TRBD1 (5 bases). Trimming removed 0 bases at V and 1 base at J, with 6 bases between. Looked up from germline, CDR1 is MNHEY and CDR2 is SVGAGI. This CDR3 is built from 14 residues. CDR3 loop: CASSYSRANTEAFF. In DNA, the CDR3 is TGTGCCAGCAGTTACTCCAGGGCGAACACTGAAGCTTTCTTT.